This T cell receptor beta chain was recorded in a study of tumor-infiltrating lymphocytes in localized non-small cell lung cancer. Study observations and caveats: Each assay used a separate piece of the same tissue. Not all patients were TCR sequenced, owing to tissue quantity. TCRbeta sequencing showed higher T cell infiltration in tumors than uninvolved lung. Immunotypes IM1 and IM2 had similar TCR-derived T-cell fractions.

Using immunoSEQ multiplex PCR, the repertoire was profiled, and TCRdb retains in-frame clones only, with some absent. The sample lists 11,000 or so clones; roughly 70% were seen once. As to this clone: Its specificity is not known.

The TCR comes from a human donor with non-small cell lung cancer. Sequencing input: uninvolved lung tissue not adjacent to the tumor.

The CDR3: CASSVSTGIISETQYF. The CDR3 DNA reads as TGTGCCAGCAGCGTTTCTACAGGGATAATTTCGGAGACCCAGTACTTC. This chain uses TRBV9 with TRBJ2-5; the D gene is possibly TRBD1 (6 bases). Per germline, CDR1 SGDLS and CDR2 YYNGEE. Trimming stripped 2 bases from V and 5 bases from J, with 19 bases between. The CDR3 is made up of 16 amino acids.